These T cell receptor beta chains were read from a single sample in a study of CD8+CD57+ T cells in acquired aplastic anemia. TCRdb fed the reads into MiXCR, producing one record per CDR3 protein. The table includes approximately 200,000 distinct CDR3 sequences, 64% detected once. Input material: sorted CD4+, CD8+, or CD8+CD57+ T cells (not recorded which) from PBMCs. These receptor sequences come from a human donor with severe aplastic anemia or a healthy control (not recorded which). Each CDR3 is given with its conserved first and last residue. A D gene is named only where the DNA matches it firmly. The size field is filled for only some rows; it gives once, few, many or a size class.

D,V,size,J,DNA,CDR3
NA,TRBV20-1,NA,TRBJ2-3,TGCAGTGCTAGATTGTTAGATACGCAGTATTTT,CSARLLDTQYF
TRBD1,TRBV7-2,NA,TRBJ2-7,TGTGCCAGCAGCTCATTAGGGGGCGTCCCCCCCTACGAGCAGTACTTC,CASSSLGGVPPYEQYF
NA,TRBV6-4,NA,TRBJ2-7,TGTGCCAGCAGCCTCAACCAGGGACCGACCTACGAGCAGTACTTC,CASSLNQGPTYEQYF
NA,TRBV7-9,NA,TRBJ2-1,TGTGCCAGCAGCTTAGGTGGCCACGGAAGTGCTGAGCAGTTCTTC,CASSLGGHGSAEQFF
NA,TRBV7-9,NA,TRBJ1-1,TGTGCCAGCAGTTTAACAGGGAAGACTGAAGCTTTCTTT,CASSLTGKTEAFF
NA,TRBV19,few,TRBJ1-4,TGTGCCAGTAGTACGTGGGGCGGGAATGAAAAACTGTTTTTT,CASSTWGGNEKLFF
NA,TRBV2,many,TRBJ1-3,TGTGCCAGCAGTGTGGTGGGCTCTGGAAACACCATATATTTT,CASSVVGSGNTIYF
TRBD2,TRBV7-3,NA,TRBJ2-3,TGTGCCAGCAGCTTAAATAGCGGGGGAACAGATACGCAGTATTTT,CASSLNSGGTDTQYF
TRBD2,TRBV10-2,NA,TRBJ2-1,TGCGCCAGCAGTTCCGGGACTAGCTCCTACAATGAGCAGTTCTTC,CASSSGTSSYNEQFF
NA,TRBV19,NA,TRBJ1-1,TGTGCCAGTAGTATAGTCTCGGGGAACACTGAAGCTTTCTTT,CASSIVSGNTEAFF
TRBD1,TRBV2,many,TRBJ1-4,TGTGCCAGCAGTGAAGGGGGGACAGGGTGGCGGACTAATGAAAAACTGTTTTTT,CASSEGGTGWRTNEKLFF
NA,TRBV2,few,TRBJ1-1,TGTGCCAGCAGTCTGGGCGAAGCTTTCTTT,CASSLGEAFF
NA,TRBV27,NA,TRBJ2-7,TGTGCCAGCAGTTTCCAAGTAACGGGCGAGCAGTACTTC,CASSFQVTGEQYF
NA,TRBV5-1,NA,TRBJ2-7,TGCGCGAGCAGCCCCACATCGGACGAGCAGCACTTC,CASSPTSDEQHF
NA,TRBV20-1,many,TRBJ1-1,TGCAGTGCGTCGACCGTCATGAACACTGAAGCTTTCTTT,CSASTVMNTEAFF
NA,TRBV2,NA,TRBJ2-7,TGTGCCAGCAGTGTCAACTACGAGCAGTACTTC,CASSVNYEQYF
NA,TRBV7-6,few,TRBJ2-7,TGTGCCAGCAGCTTTGGCAGGGCCTCCTACGAGCAGTACTTC,CASSFGRASYEQYF
NA,TRBV25-1,NA,TRBJ1-1,TGTGCCAGCAGTGAATATCCCTGGTTGGCTTTCTTT,CASSEYPWLAFF
NA,TRBV6-1,few,TRBJ2-7,TGCGCCAGCGGAGGTGTGGGGGGTGAAATCTACGAGCAGTACTTC,CASGGVGGEIYEQYF
NA,TRBV12-5,NA,TRBJ2-7,TGTGCCAGCAGTGCGGGACAGCGCCCACGGTACTTC,CASSAGQRPRYF
TRBD1,TRBV24-1,few,TRBJ2-1,TGTGCCACCAGTCGGACAGGGGGATACAATGAGCAGTTCTTC,CATSRTGGYNEQFF
NA,TRBV5-1,NA,TRBJ2-7,TGCGCCAGCAGCTTGGATGGGGGGAGGTACGAGCAGTACTTC,CASSLDGGRYEQYF
TRBD2,TRBV7-2,once,TRBJ2-1,TGTGCCAGCAACGTGGGACTAAACCAAAGAAATGAGCAGTTCTTC,CASNVGLNQRNEQFF
TRBD2,TRBV15,many,TRBJ2-5,TGTGCCACCAGCTGGATAGCGGGAGAGACCCAGTACTTC,CATSWIAGETQYF
TRBD1,TRBV24-1,NA,TRBJ2-7,TGTGCCACCAGTGATTTGACGACAGGGGAGCAGTACTTC,CATSDLTTGEQYF
NA,TRBV7-9,NA,TRBJ1-1,TGTGCCAGCAGCTTAGAGGAGAACACTGAAGCTTTCTTT,CASSLEENTEAFF
NA,TRBV11-2,NA,TRBJ2-3,TGTGCCAGCAGCTTAGGACTTCGGAGCCCAAGACGTAGCACAGATACGCAGTATTTT,CASSLGLRSPRRSTDTQYF
TRBD2,TRBV29-1,once,TRBJ2-7,TGCAGCGTTGAGACTAGCGCGAGCTCCTACGAGCAGTACTTC,CSVETSASSYEQYF
TRBD1,TRBV7-3,many,TRBJ1-1,TGTGCCAGCAGTCCCACCGGACAGGGGGCGTTGGGCACTGAAGCTTTCTTT,CASSPTGQGALGTEAFF
TRBD1,TRBV25-1,NA,TRBJ2-5,TGTGCCAGCAGTGATGCCCTTCCGGGACAGGGGTGGAAGACCCAGTACTTC,CASSDALPGQGWKTQYF
TRBD2,TRBV7-3,once,TRBJ2-3,TGTGCCAGCAGCCTACGAGCGGGGGGGACTTACACAGATACGCAGTATTTT,CASSLRAGGTYTDTQYF
NA,TRBV5-5,few,TRBJ2-3,TGTGCCAGCAGCTTACAGTCTAGCACAGATACGCAGTATTTT,CASSLQSSTDTQYF
NA,TRBV7-8,few,TRBJ2-7,TGTGCCAGCAGCTTACAATCCCCCGGAGGTGAGCAGTACTTC,CASSLQSPGGEQYF
NA,TRBV5-8,NA,TRBJ1-1,TGTGCCAGCAGCACCTGGACTAGCGGGGGGACTGAAGCTTTCTTT,CASSTWTSGGTEAFF
NA,TRBV20-1,NA,TRBJ2-7,TGCAGTGCCACCCCCGTGCGAACCTACGAGCAGTACTTC,CSATPVRTYEQYF
TRBD2,TRBV2,NA,TRBJ2-1,TGTGCCAGCAGGCCGGGGGGCTCCTACAATGAGCAGTTCTTC,CASRPGGSYNEQFF
TRBD1,TRBV19,NA,TRBJ1-4,TGTGCCAGTAGTGTACAGGGGTCTAATGAAAAACTGTTTTTT,CASSVQGSNEKLFF
TRBD1,TRBV6-4,once,TRBJ2-7,TGTGCCATCAGCTCCAGACAGGGGGCGGCCTACGAGCAGTACTTC,CAISSRQGAAYEQYF
NA,TRBV19,NA,TRBJ2-7,TGTGCCAGTAGTAAAAATGGGGCGGAAACCTACGAGCAGTACTTC,CASSKNGAETYEQYF
TRBD2,TRBV12-3/TRBV12-4,NA,TRBJ2-3,TGTGCCAGCAGCACACTAGCGTTGCGTTCGGCAGATACGCAGTATTTT,CASSTLALRSADTQYF
NA,TRBV10-3,NA,TRBJ2-7,TGTGCCAGCAGAGCTGGACAACCACCCTACGAGCAGTACTTC,CASRAGQPPYEQYF
NA,TRBV29-1,few,TRBJ2-7,TGCAGCGTTGAAGGTGGCAGCTCCGGACCGAACTACGAGCAGTACTTC,CSVEGGSSGPNYEQYF
NA,TRBV5-1,NA,TRBJ2-3,TGCGCCAGCACCCCGACTACTAGCACAGATACGCAGTATTTT,CASTPTTSTDTQYF
TRBD1,TRBV15,NA,TRBJ2-7,TGTGCCACCAGCAGGGAGACAGGGCGCTACGAGCAGTACTTC,CATSRETGRYEQYF
TRBD1,TRBV24-1,NA,TRBJ1-3,TGTGCCACCAGTGATTCTCCAAAGACAGGGGGCTATGGAAACACCATATATTTT,CATSDSPKTGGYGNTIYF
NA,TRBV20-1,NA,TRBJ2-2,TGCAGTGCTAGAGGAGGCACCGGGGAGCTGTTTTTT,CSARGGTGELFF
NA,TRBV6-1,NA,TRBJ1-2,TGTGCCAGCAGTGAATCCCCGACGGTCACAGGGGGCTACACCTTC,CASSESPTVTGGYTF
NA,TRBV7-9,NA,TRBJ1-2,TGTGCCAGCAGCTTAGCATGGGCGGACATCTATGGCTACACCTTC,CASSLAWADIYGYTF
NA,TRBV10-3,NA,TRBJ1-1,TGTGCCATCAGTGAGTCGAAGGGGGGTAAGACTGAAGCTTTCTTT,CAISESKGGKTEAFF
TRBD2,TRBV7-6,once,TRBJ2-1,TGTGCCAGCAGCGGACTAGCGGGGAGCGAGCAGTTCTTC,CASSGLAGSEQFF
TRBD1,TRBV5-1,NA,TRBJ2-1,TGCGCCAGCAGCTCGGACAGGGACAATGAGCAGTTCTTT,CASSSDRDNEQFF
NA,TRBV20-1,NA,TRBJ2-2,TGCAGTGCTGACCGGTTAACCGGGGAGCTGTTTTTT,CSADRLTGELFF
TRBD1,TRBV2,NA,TRBJ1-4,TGTGCCAGCACCGACAGGGCCGGGTCGCTGTTTTTT,CASTDRAGSLFF
NA,TRBV7-9,few,TRBJ2-7,TGTGCCAGCAGCCTCCGGGACAATCACCGCCGGGGGCGCAGCGAGCAGTACTTC,CASSLRDNHRRGRSEQYF
NA,TRBV15,NA,TRBJ2-7,TGTGCCACCAGCAGAGGTCGGTGGGAGACCGAGCAGTACTTC,CATSRGRWETEQYF
NA,TRBV2,NA,TRBJ1-2,TGTGCCAGCAGTGCTCCATCTAACTTTCTCCCCTTC,CASSAPSNFLPF
TRBD1,TRBV5-8,few,TRBJ2-7,TGTGCCAGCAGCTTGGTTGGGACAGGGGTCTACGAGCAGTACTTC,CASSLVGTGVYEQYF
TRBD1,TRBV19,NA,TRBJ1-5,TGTGCCAGTAGTATGGACAGGGGCAATCAGCCCCAGCATTTT,CASSMDRGNQPQHF
TRBD1,TRBV7-9,NA,TRBJ2-7,TGTGCCAGCAGCCCCAGCCCTGGTGTGGGACAGGGATCTTCAAGCGAGCAGTACTTC,CASSPSPGVGQGSSSEQYF
NA,TRBV20-1,few,TRBJ1-1,TGCAGTGCTAGAGAGGGTGAAGCTTTCTTT,CSAREGEAFF